This entry lists 9 T cell receptor beta chains sequenced from one sample in a study of shared clonotypes between healthy human individuals. Clones were read by immunoSEQ multiplex PCR, and TCRdb kept only the in-frame ones, dropping some. The sample records approximately 1.1 million clones, around three quarters being singletons. Sequencing was carried out using memory CD4+ T cells from PBMCs. Subset in this sample: CD45RA-negative fraction. The receptors stem from a man aged 18-30 years in good health. Some clones in this sample may be carry-over from other donors' samples.

This clone was counted only a few times. This sequence joins TRBV5-1 and TRBJ1-1; 7 bases map to TRBD1. This CDR3 has 13 residues. V shed 3 bases, J shed 4 bases, and the junction held 3 bases outside the gene matches. The V gene's germline CDR1 is SGHRS and CDR2 YFSETQ. CDR3: CASSSRTGTEAFF. CDR3 in DNA: TGCGCCAGCAGCTCCCGGACAGGCACTGAAGCTTTCTTT. The full variable domain, rest sourced from reference TRBV5-1 and TRBJ1-1, is KAGVTQTPRYLIKTRGQQVTLSCSPISGHRSVSWYQQTPGQGLQFLFEYFSETQRNKGNFPGRFSGRQFSNSRSEMNVSTLELGDSALYLCASSSRTGTEAFFGQGTRLTVV.

Regarding this clone: A much larger clone lies one base from this, so it may be a read error. Other DNA sequences in this specimen translate into the identical CDR3. The chain has TRBV7-2 and TRBJ1-1, with D unclear. V dropped 1 base and J dropped 1 base, with 4 bases sitting between them. The V gene's germline CDR1 is SGHTA and CDR2 FQGNSA. CDR3 size: 13 residues. The CDR3 here is CASSLEQNTEAFF. As DNA, the CDR3 is TGTGCCAGCAGCTTAGAACAGAACACTGAAGCTTTCTTT.

The V gene is TRBV29-1, the J gene TRBJ1-1; 9 bases fit TRBD1. Germline loops: CDR1 SQVTM, CDR2 ANQGSEA. The CDR3 is 14 residues long. J gave up 5 bases and V 7 bases, and 11 bases lay outside the gene matches. The CDR3 sequence: CSADRGGFGTEAFF. DNA of the CDR3: TGCAGCGCCGACAGGGGGGGTTTTGGGACTGAAGCTTTCTTT.

The table lists this clone with a count of one. The chain is built from TRBV5-4 and TRBJ1-1; TRBD1 might be the D (6 bases). V lost 3 bases and J 4 bases, leaving 13 bases between the germline ends. The CDR3 sequence is 14 residues long. CDR1 and CDR2 from the germline V gene are SGHNT and YYREEE (reference sequence). CDR3 protein: CASSWVQGGTEAFF. The CDR3 region has the DNA TGTGCCAGCAGCTGGGTACAGGGTGGCACTGAAGCTTTCTTT.

Remarks on this clone: This sample also contains other DNA sequences that code for the same CDR3. V is TRBV19 and J is TRBJ2-7; 10 nucleotides line up with TRBD2. V lost 5 bases, J lost 4 bases, and 2 bases stayed unmatched. The germline gives CDR1 LNHDA, CDR2 SQIVND (reference sequence). This CDR3 has 13 amino acids. CDR3 nucleotide sequence: TGTGCCAGTAGTCGAGCGGGAGGGTACGAGCAGTACTTC. Its protein product is CASSRAGGYEQYF.

A word on this clone: A far larger clone is one base from this, pointing to a likely read error. Other DNA sequences in this specimen translate into the identical CDR3. The chain employs TRBV7-3 and TRBJ2-3; 7 positions agree with TRBD2. CDR1 is SGHTA, CDR2 FQGTGA, per germline. The CDR3 runs 13 residues. The trim removed 4 bases at V and 3 bases at J, leaving 1 base unmatched. CDR3 nucleotide sequence: TGTGCCAGCAGCTCAGCGGGGACAGATACGCAGTATTTT. As protein: CASSSAGTDTQYF.

The chain uses TRBV4-2 and TRBJ2-7, with 10 bases matching TRBD2. With 4 bases clipped from V and 13 bases from J, the junction kept 10 bases outside the gene matches. The CDR3 totals 13 residues. CDR1 is LGHNA, CDR2 YNFKEQ, per germline. CDR3 sequence reads: CASSLLEREGLYF. The CDR3, as DNA: TGTGCCAGCAGCCTACTCGAGCGGGAGGGCCTCTACTTC.

The genes are TRBV7-9 and TRBJ2-5; 7 bases line up with TRBD1. The germline V gene encodes CDR1 SEHNR and CDR2 FQNEAQ (reference sequence). The length of the CDR3 is 15 residues. The trim removed 6 bases at V and 5 bases at J, leaving 12 bases unmatched. This CDR3 reads CASRGRQGIGETQYF. CDR3 bases: TGTGCCAGCAGGGGAAGACAGGGAATAGGGGAGACCCAGTACTTC.

The chain uses TRBV7-2 and TRBJ2-7, with unresolved D. This CDR3 is 14 amino acids long. The V gene's germline CDR1 is SGHTA and CDR2 FQGNSA. The ends were cut back, 1 base at V and 6 bases at J, with 13 bases in the middle. The CDR3 region has the DNA TGTGCCAGCAGCTTAGTTACCTGGGGAAGCGAGCAGTACTTC. It is translated as CASSLVTWGSEQYF.